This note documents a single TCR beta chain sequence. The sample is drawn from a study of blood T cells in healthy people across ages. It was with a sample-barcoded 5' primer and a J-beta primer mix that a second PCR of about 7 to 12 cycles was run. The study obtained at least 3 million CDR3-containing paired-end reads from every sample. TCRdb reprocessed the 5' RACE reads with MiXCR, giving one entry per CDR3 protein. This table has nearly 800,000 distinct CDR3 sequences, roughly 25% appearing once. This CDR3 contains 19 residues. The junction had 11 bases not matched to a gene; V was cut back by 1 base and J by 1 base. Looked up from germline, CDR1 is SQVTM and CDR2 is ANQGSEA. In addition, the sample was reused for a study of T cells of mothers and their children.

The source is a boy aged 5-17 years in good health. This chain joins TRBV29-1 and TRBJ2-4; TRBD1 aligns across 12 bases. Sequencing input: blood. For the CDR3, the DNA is TGCAGCGTTGAAGGAGGGACAGGGGGCGTCGGGTTGGCCAAAAACATTCAGTACTTC. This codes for CSVEGGTGGVGLAKNIQYF.